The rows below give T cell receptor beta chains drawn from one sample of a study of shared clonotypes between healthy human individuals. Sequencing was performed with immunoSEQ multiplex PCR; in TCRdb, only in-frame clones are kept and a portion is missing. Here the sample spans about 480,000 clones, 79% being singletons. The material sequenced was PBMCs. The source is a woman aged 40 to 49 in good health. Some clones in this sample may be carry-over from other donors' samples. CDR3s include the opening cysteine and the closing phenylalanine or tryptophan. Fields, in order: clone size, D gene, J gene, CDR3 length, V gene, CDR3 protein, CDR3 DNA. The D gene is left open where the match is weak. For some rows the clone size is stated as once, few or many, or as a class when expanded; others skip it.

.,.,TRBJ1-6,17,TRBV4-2,CASSQVLGAGAGSPLHF,TGTGCCAGCAGCCAAGTCTTAGGGGCAGGGGCTGGTTCACCCCTCCACTTT
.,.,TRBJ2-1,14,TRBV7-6,CASSQGGTGNEQFF,TGTGCCAGCAGCCAAGGGGGAACAGGGAATGAGCAGTTCTTC
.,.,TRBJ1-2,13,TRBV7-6,CASSTQGFGGYTF,TGTGCCAGCAGCACTCAAGGGTTTGGTGGCTACACCTTC
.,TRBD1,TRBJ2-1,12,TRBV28,CASSLDREGQFF,TGTGCCAGCAGTTTAGACAGGGAAGGGCAGTTCTTC
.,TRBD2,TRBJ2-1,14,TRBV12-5,CASGPSGMGSEQFF,TGTGCTAGTGGGCCGAGCGGGATGGGAAGTGAGCAGTTCTTC
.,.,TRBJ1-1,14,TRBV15,CATSRDLEDTEAFF,TGTGCCACCAGCAGAGATTTAGAGGACACTGAAGCTTTCTTT
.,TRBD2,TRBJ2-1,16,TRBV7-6,CASRLGLAEGGNEQFF,TGTGCCAGCAGATTAGGACTAGCGGAGGGGGGGAACGAGCAGTTCTTC
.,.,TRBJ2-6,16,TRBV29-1,CSVALWRDSGANVLTF,TGCAGCGTTGCACTATGGCGTGACTCTGGGGCCAACGTCCTGACTTTC
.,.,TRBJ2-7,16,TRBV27,CASRSFRGRKPYEQYF,TGTGCCAGCAGGTCTTTCCGGGGCCGTAAGCCCTACGAGCAGTACTTC
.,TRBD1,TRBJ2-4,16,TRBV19,CASRATGGFAKNIQYF,TGTGCCAGTAGGGCGACAGGGGGATTTGCCAAAAACATTCAGTACTTC
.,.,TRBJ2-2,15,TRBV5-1,CASSLVAPNTGELFF,TGCGCCAGCAGCTTGGTAGCCCCGAACACCGGGGAGCTGTTTTTT
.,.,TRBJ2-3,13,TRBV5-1,CASGGLSTDTQYF,TGCGCCAGCGGGGGCCTCAGCACAGATACGCAGTATTTT
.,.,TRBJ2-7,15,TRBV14,CASSRYRGGPYEQYF,TGTGCCAGCAGCCGCTACCGAGGGGGTCCCTACGAGCAGTACTTC
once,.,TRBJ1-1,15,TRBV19,CASSIARTGRTEAFF,TGTGCCAGTAGTATCGCTCGAACAGGGAGGACTGAAGCTTTCTTT
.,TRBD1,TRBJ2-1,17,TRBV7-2,CASSLGRWTGAYNEQFF,TGTGCCAGCAGCTTAGGCCGTTGGACAGGGGCCTACAATGAGCAGTTCTTC
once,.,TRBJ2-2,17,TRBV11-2,CASSSPRGPTATGELFF,TGTGCCAGCAGCTCTCCCAGGGGCCCGACCGCCACCGGGGAGCTGTTTTTT
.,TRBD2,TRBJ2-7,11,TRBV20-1,CSAKNRDYHPF,TGCAGTGCTAAAAACCGGGACTACCACCCCTTC
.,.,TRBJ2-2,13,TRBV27,CASSRTDTGELFF,TGTGCCAGCAGTAGGACAGACACCGGGGAGCTGTTTTTT
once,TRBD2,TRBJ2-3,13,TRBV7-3,CASSRGSTDTQYF,TGTGCCAGCAGCCGCGGGAGTACAGATACGCAGTATTTT
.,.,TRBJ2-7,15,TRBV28,CASLKIPGRRYEQYF,TGTGCCAGCCTCAAAATACCGGGACGCCGGTACGAGCAGTACTTC
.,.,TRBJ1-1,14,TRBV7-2,CASSLAHGNTEAFF,TGTGCCAGCAGCTTAGCGCACGGGAACACTGAAGCTTTCTTT
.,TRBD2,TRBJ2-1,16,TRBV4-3,CASSQDLAGAYNEQFF,TGCGCCAGCAGCCAAGATTTAGCGGGGGCATACAATGAGCAGTTCTTC